This T cell receptor (beta chain) was observed in a study of siplizumab effects on memory and regulatory T cells. Some clones are missing from TCRdb's copy, which holds only in-frame ones; the method was immunoSEQ multiplex PCR. This table holds approximately 90,000 clones, approximately 95% found once. The V gene end was trimmed by 0 bases and the J gene end by 5 bases; junction bases not matched to a gene: 5. CDR1 and CDR2 (germline): SGDLS, YYNGEE. This CDR3 has 15 amino acids. The TCR sequence derives from a human donor in good health. Sequenced material: non-Treg CD4+ T cells sorted from blood. This rearrangement joins TRBV9 to TRBJ2-5, with TRBD2 matching over 9 bases. The CDR3 loop reads CASSVAGGRGETQYF. The CDR3 DNA sequence: TGTGCCAGCAGCGTAGCTGGCGGGAGGGGGGAGACCCAGTACTTC. Full variable domain (missing parts from reference TRBV9 and TRBJ2-5): DSGVTQTPKHLITATGQRVTLRCSPRSGDLSVYWYQQSLDQGLQFLIQYYNGEERAKGNILERFSAQQFPDLHSELNLSSLELGDSALYFCASSVAGGRGETQYFGPGTRLLVL.